The 31 T cell receptor beta chains listed next were all sequenced from one sample in a study of T cell changes during pregnancy in multiple sclerosis. TCRdb's copy holds only in-frame clones and misses some; the assay was immunoSEQ multiplex PCR. The table lists 45,000 or so clones, around 92% of them singletons. The sequences come from CD8+ T cells from peripheral blood mononuclear cells, collected after pregnancy. The source of these receptors is a female donor with multiple sclerosis, enrolled in a pregnancy study.

A few counts support this clone. The chain links TRBV4-2 to TRBJ1-5; tentative D call: TRBD1 (5 bases). Trimming removed 0 bases at V and 3 bases at J, with 12 bases between. CDR3 length equals 16 residues. Germline V CDR1 and CDR2: LGHNA, YNFKEQ. The CDR3 nucleotides are TGTGCCAGCAGCCAAGATCAGACAGCTTCCAATCAGCCCCAGCATTTT. Translation: CASSQDQTASNQPQHF.

In this sample, this clone turned up once. V and J are TRBV5-1 and TRBJ1-1, with D perhaps TRBD1 (5 bases). This CDR3 spans 14 amino acids. The V end lost 0 bases, the J end lost 5 bases, and 11 bases lay between the germline ends. The germline V gene has CDR1 SGHRS and CDR2 YFSETQ. The CDR3 bases are TGCGCCAGCAGCTTGGTACGGGAGGGGACTGAAGCTTTCTTT. Translating gives CASSLVREGTEAFF.

For this clone: At the DNA level, this CDR3 is encoded by other sequences in the same sample as well. V gene TRBV2 combines with J gene TRBJ2-7, with 7 bases aligning to TRBD1. The trim removed 6 bases at V and 2 bases at J, leaving 7 bases unmatched. CDR3 size: 14 residues. From germline, CDR1 is SNHLY and CDR2 FYNNEI. In DNA form, the CDR3 reads TGTGCCAGCAGCGAGCGGACAGGTACCTACGAGCAGTACTTC. Amino acid sequence: CASSERTGTYEQYF.

The genes are TRBV7-9 and TRBJ1-5, with D possibly matching TRBD1 (5 bases). Germline lookup yields CDR1 SEHNR and CDR2 FQNEAQ (reference sequence). V shed 4 bases and J shed 2 bases, with 21 bases lying between them. The CDR3 is made up of 18 amino acids. The CDR3 DNA is TGTGCCAGCAGCTCCGAAAAGCAGGGCCCGGGGGGCAATCAGCCCCAGCATTTT. This gives the protein CASSSEKQGPGGNQPQHF. Supplemented by reference TRBV7-9 and TRBJ1-5, the full variable domain reads DTGVSQNPRHKITKRGQNVTFRCDPISEHNRLYWYRQTLGQGPEFLTYFQNEAQLEKSRLLSDRFSAERPKGSFSTLEIQRTEQGDSAMYLCASSSEKQGPGGNQPQHFGDGTRLSIL.

The rearrangement links TRBV5-1 to TRBJ1-2, with D perhaps matching TRBD1 (5 bases). V was trimmed by 4 bases and J by 6 bases, leaving 13 bases between them. The CDR3 sequence is 13 residues long. Germline V gene lookup returns CDR1 SGHRS and CDR2 YFSETQ. The CDR3 coding sequence is TGCGCCAGCAGCAGGGAGGGGAGAGATGGCTACACCTTC. Translating gives CASSREGRDGYTF.

This chain uses TRBV10-3 with TRBJ2-1; the D gene is possibly TRBD2 (7 bases). V shed 4 bases and J shed 5 bases, with 12 bases lying between them. CDR1 is ENHRY and CDR2 is SYGVKD in the germline V gene. The CDR3 contains 14 residues. Here the CDR3 DNA reads TGTGCCATCAGTGGGGGGGGCAACAACAATGAGCAGTTCTTC. Its protein product is CAISGGGNNNEQFF.

V and J are TRBV30 and TRBJ1-5, with D possibly TRBD1 on 5 matching bases. Between the trimmed V and J ends, which lost 0 bases and 5 bases, there was a span of 8 bases. There are 13 residues in the CDR3. Germline loops: CDR1 GTSNPN, CDR2 SVGIG (reference sequence). The CDR3 reads CAWSVQADQPQHF. CDR3 bases: TGTGCCTGGAGTGTACAGGCGGATCAGCCCCAGCATTTT. Combining the CDR3 with reference TRBV30 and TRBJ1-5 gives the whole variable domain SQTIHQWPATLVQPVGSPLSLECTVEGTSNPNLYWYRQAAGRGLQLLFYSVGIGQISSEVPQNLSASRPQDRQFILSSKKLLLSDSGFYLCAWSVQADQPQHFGDGTRLSIL.

The chain employs TRBV7-9 and TRBJ2-7; TRBD2 matches at 8 bases. V shed 5 bases, J shed 4 bases, and the junction held 13 bases outside the gene matches. This CDR3 spans 16 amino acids. The germline gives CDR1 SEHNR, CDR2 FQNEAQ (reference sequence). The CDR3 reads CASSHPAGGDAYEQYF. CDR3 bases: TGTGCCAGCAGCCACCCGGCGGGAGGAGATGCATACGAGCAGTACTTC. Full variable domain (missing parts from reference TRBV7-9 and TRBJ2-7): DTGVSQNPRHKITKRGQNVTFRCDPISEHNRLYWYRQTLGQGPEFLTYFQNEAQLEKSRLLSDRFSAERPKGSFSTLEIQRTEQGDSAMYLCASSHPAGGDAYEQYFGPGTRLTVT.

This chain links TRBV27 with TRBJ2-2; 9 bases align to TRBD2. Per the germline V gene, CDR1 is MNHEY and CDR2 is SMNVEV (reference sequence). The CDR3 sequence is 17 residues long. Trimming removed 1 base from V and 4 bases from J; junction bases left unmatched: 7. CDR3 residues: CASSLLGAGGSTGELFF. For the CDR3, the DNA is TGTGCCAGCAGTTTATTGGGGGCGGGGGGGTCCACCGGGGAGCTGTTTTTT.

The CDR3, as DNA: TGTGCCAGCAGCCTCAACACAGGGAAATCCTACGAGCAGTACTTC. This sequence encodes CASSLNTGKSYEQYF. The chain employs TRBV7-9 and TRBJ2-7; TRBD1 might be the D (6 bases). V shed 5 bases and J shed 1 base, with 15 bases lying between them. This CDR3 has 15 residues. Germline V CDR1 and CDR2: SEHNR, FQNEAQ (reference sequence).

This sequence joins TRBV19 and TRBJ1-1; TRBD1 matches at 8 bases. The germline CDR1 and CDR2 sequences are LNHDA and SQIVND (reference sequence). The CDR3 extends over 17 amino acids. After removal of 5 bases from V and 5 bases from J, the junction contained 16 bases not matched to a gene. This chain's CDR3 is CASSVLSWTGKGTEAFF. For the CDR3, the DNA is TGTGCCAGTAGTGTTCTTTCCTGGACAGGGAAAGGGACTGAAGCTTTCTTT.

The V and J genes are TRBV11-2 and TRBJ2-2, with 11 bases that match TRBD1. CDR1 and CDR2 from the germline V gene are SGHAT and FQNNGV. Trimming cost V 5 bases and J 5 bases; bases outside gene matches: 4. The CDR3 is 15 amino acids. CDR3 sequence reads: CASSLGTGGTGELFF. The CDR3 DNA is TGTGCCAGCAGCCTCGGGACAGGGGGGACCGGGGAGCTGTTTTTT.

The chain links TRBV27 to TRBJ2-6; D gene ambiguous. Germline CDR1 and CDR2: MNHEY and SMNVEV (reference sequence). The germline V and J ends were trimmed by 3 bases and 2 bases, with 8 bases remaining between them. This CDR3 contains 15 residues. The CDR3 spells CASSFFTPGANVLTF. The CDR3 DNA reads TGTGCCAGCAGTTTTTTTACTCCTGGGGCCAACGTCCTGACTTTC.

The J gene is TRBJ1-5, the V gene TRBV19; D perhaps matches TRBD1 (6 bases). This CDR3 contains 14 residues. Germline assignment: CDR1 LNHDA and CDR2 SQIVND (reference sequence). Trimming removed 4 bases at V and 0 bases at J, with 7 bases between. This CDR3 reads CASSKQGSNQPQHF. DNA for the CDR3: TGTGCCAGTAGTAAACAGGGTAGCAATCAGCCCCAGCATTTT.

The rearrangement joins TRBV30 to TRBJ2-1; D is perhaps TRBD1 (5 bases). The V end lost 0 bases, the J end lost 6 bases, and 18 bases lay between the germline ends. CDR1 is GTSNPN and CDR2 is SVGIG in the germline V gene (reference sequence). The CDR3 length is 16 residues. This CDR3 reads CAWSVRGRVEINEQFF. The CDR3 DNA reads TGTGCCTGGAGTGTACGAGGCAGGGTAGAGATCAATGAGCAGTTCTTC.

DNA of the CDR3: TGTGCCAGCAGCCGACGGACAGGGGTAGGGAATGAGCAGTTCTTC. This gives the protein CASSRRTGVGNEQFF. This chain connects TRBV7-2 to TRBJ2-1; the match to TRBD1 covers 9 bases. Trimming took 5 bases from V and 7 from J; bases not matched to a gene: 9. Germline lookup yields CDR1 SGHTA and CDR2 FQGNSA. The CDR3 consists of 15 residues.

This chain connects TRBV30 to TRBJ1-1; no firm D call. CDR1 GTSNPN and CDR2 SVGIG come from the germline V gene (reference sequence). This CDR3 spans 13 amino acids. V dropped 1 base and J dropped 0 bases, with 6 bases sitting between them. The CDR3 DNA is TGTGCCTGGAGTGCCTATCTGAACACTGAAGCTTTCTTT. This encodes CAWSAYLNTEAFF.

The chain is built from TRBV2 and TRBJ2-5; TRBD2 matches at 15 bases. The V and J ends lost 6 bases and 4 bases, in that order; junction bases with no gene match: 3. CDR3 length: 15 amino acids. Germline V gene lookup returns CDR1 SNHLY and CDR2 FYNNEI. CDR3 bases: TGTGCCAGCAGACGGACTAGCGGGGGGGGAGAGACCCAGTACTTC. Protein: CASRRTSGGGETQYF.

This rearrangement joins TRBV11-3 to TRBJ2-1; tentatively, D is TRBD2 (6 bases). V lost 5 bases, J lost 4 bases, and 18 bases lay in between. Per the germline V gene, CDR1 is SGHNT and CDR2 is YENEEA. This CDR3 is built from 16 residues. CDR3 region: CASSRGREWPYNEQFF. For the CDR3, the DNA is TGTGCCAGCAGCCGAGGACGGGAGTGGCCTTACAATGAGCAGTTCTTC.

The rearrangement links TRBV25-1 to TRBJ1-5; D uncertain. Germline V CDR1 and CDR2: MGHDK, SYGVNS. Trimming stripped 3 bases from V and 5 bases from J, with 8 bases between. This CDR3 has 13 amino acids. Here the CDR3 DNA reads TGTGCCAGCAGTGATGGTGGGCATCAGCCCCAGCATTTT. It translates to CASSDGGHQPQHF.

This clone was picked up a small number of times. J is TRBJ1-2 and V is TRBV11-2, with D perhaps TRBD1 (5 bases). Germline loops: CDR1 SGHAT, CDR2 FQNNGV. The CDR3 runs to 14 residues. CDR3 DNA: TGTCCCGGTCGTGGGGGGAGCAGAAACTATGGCTACACCTTC. Its translation: CPGRGGSRNYGYTF.

The V gene is TRBV2, the J gene TRBJ2-1, with 7 bases that match TRBD2. Germline V gene data show CDR1 as SNHLY and CDR2 as FYNNEI. This CDR3 is built from 13 residues. The ends lost 8 bases at V and 7 bases at J; junction bases unmatched: 8. The CDR3 DNA reads TGTGCCAGCGTCCGGGGGGACGGGAATGAGCAGTTCTTC. The encoded protein is CASVRGDGNEQFF. The full variable domain, with the rest looked up from reference TRBV2 and TRBJ2-1, is EPEVTQTPSHQVTQMGQEVILRCVPISNHLYFYWYRQILGQKVEFLVSFYNNEISEKSEIFDDQFSVERPDGSNFTLKIRSTKLEDSAMYFCASVRGDGNEQFFGPGTRLTVL.

This chain links TRBV4-1 with TRBJ2-1; TRBD1 matches 7 bases. J lost 3 bases, V lost 3 bases, and 11 bases had no gene match. Germline lookup yields CDR1 MGHRA and CDR2 YSYEKL. The CDR3 sequence is 17 residues long. The CDR3 is CASSHQTGQTDYNEQFF. In DNA form, the CDR3 reads TGCGCCAGCAGCCACCAGACAGGGCAAACGGACTACAATGAGCAGTTCTTC.

The chain joins TRBV19 to TRBJ1-2; D remains unclear. CDR1 is LNHDA and CDR2 is SQIVND in the germline V gene (reference sequence). This CDR3 is built from 13 residues. V lost 3 bases and J lost 2, with 7 bases in between. In nucleotides, the CDR3 is TGTGCCAGTAGTATGAGTTCGAACTATGGCTACACCTTC. It translates to CASSMSSNYGYTF.

J is TRBJ1-5 and V is TRBV4-1; perhaps TRBD1 as D (5 bases). Trimming took 1 base from V and 1 from J, leaving 8 bases between them. Germline V gives CDR1 MGHRA, CDR2 YSYEKL. This CDR3 is 15 amino acids long. The CDR3 loop reads CASSQVDTSNQPQHF. CDR3 DNA sequence: TGCGCCAGCAGCCAAGTGGACACAAGCAATCAGCCCCAGCATTTT.

This clone appeared a single time. The genes are TRBV30 and TRBJ2-1; 14 nucleotides match TRBD2. The ends lost 3 bases at V and 8 bases at J; junction bases unmatched: 0. Germline values: CDR1 GTSNPN, CDR2 SVGIG (reference sequence). CDR3 length: 13 amino acids. CDR3: CAWRTSGRDEQFF. Written as DNA, the CDR3 is TGTGCCTGGAGGACTAGCGGGAGGGATGAGCAGTTCTTC.

The chain has TRBV6-5 and TRBJ2-1; 8 bases align to TRBD2. Germline lookup yields CDR1 MNHEY and CDR2 SVGAGI. The V gene end was trimmed by 5 bases and the J gene end by 2 bases; junction bases not matched to a gene: 5. This CDR3 contains 15 residues. The CDR3 spells CASSLSGNPYNEQFF. The CDR3 bases are TGTGCCAGCAGTCTTAGCGGGAACCCCTACAATGAGCAGTTCTTC.

V gene TRBV6-1 combines with J gene TRBJ1-1, with D unresolved. This CDR3 has 14 residues. Looked up from germline, CDR1 is MNHNS and CDR2 is SASEGT. The germline V and J ends were trimmed by 4 bases and 0 bases, with 9 bases remaining between them. CDR3 DNA sequence: TGTGCCAGCAGTGGGAGACGGGTGAACACTGAAGCTTTCTTT. It translates to CASSGRRVNTEAFF.

V usage is TRBV30 and J usage is TRBJ1-1; D possibly corresponds to TRBD1 (5 bases). Trimming stripped 4 bases from V and 7 bases from J, with 16 bases between. CDR1 is GTSNPN, CDR2 SVGIG, per germline (reference sequence). This CDR3 contains 13 residues. The CDR3 is CAWTPPTGGEAFF. In DNA form, the CDR3 reads TGTGCCTGGACTCCACCCACGGGGGGTGAAGCTTTCTTT.

This chain uses TRBV7-9 with TRBJ2-5; 8 bases map to TRBD2. With 5 bases clipped from V and 2 bases from J, the junction kept 4 bases outside the gene matches. The germline V gene has CDR1 SEHNR and CDR2 FQNEAQ (reference sequence). CDR3 length: 14 residues. CDR3 bases: TGTGCCAGCAGCAACGGGGGGGGGCAAGAGACCCAGTACTTC. Its protein is CASSNGGGQETQYF.

V gene TRBV13 combines with J gene TRBJ2-2, with 12 bases lining up with TRBD2. Germline V gene lookup returns CDR1 PRHDT and CDR2 FYEKMQ (reference sequence). The CDR3 contains 17 residues. V lost 3 bases, J lost 5 bases, and 7 bases stayed unmatched. CDR3 sequence (DNA): TGTGCCAGCAGCTTCCTAGCGGGAGGGCCAGAAACCGGGGAGCTGTTTTTT. This codes for CASSFLAGGPETGELFF.